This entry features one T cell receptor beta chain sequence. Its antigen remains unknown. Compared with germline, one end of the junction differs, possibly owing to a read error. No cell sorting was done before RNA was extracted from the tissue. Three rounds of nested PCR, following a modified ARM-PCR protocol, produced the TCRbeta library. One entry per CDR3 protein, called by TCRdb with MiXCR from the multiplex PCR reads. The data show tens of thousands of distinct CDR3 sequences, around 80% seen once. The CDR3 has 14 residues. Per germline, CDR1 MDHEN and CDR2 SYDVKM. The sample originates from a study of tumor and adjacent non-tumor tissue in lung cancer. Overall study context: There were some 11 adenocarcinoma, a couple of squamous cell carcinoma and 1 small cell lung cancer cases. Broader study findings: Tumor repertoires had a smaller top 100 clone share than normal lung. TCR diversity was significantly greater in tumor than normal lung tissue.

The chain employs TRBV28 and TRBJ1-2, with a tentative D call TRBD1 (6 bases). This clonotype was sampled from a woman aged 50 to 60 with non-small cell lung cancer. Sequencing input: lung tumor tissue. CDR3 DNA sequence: TGTGCCAGTAGTACCGGACAGTGGAACTATGACTACAACTTC. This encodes CASSTGQWNYDYNF.